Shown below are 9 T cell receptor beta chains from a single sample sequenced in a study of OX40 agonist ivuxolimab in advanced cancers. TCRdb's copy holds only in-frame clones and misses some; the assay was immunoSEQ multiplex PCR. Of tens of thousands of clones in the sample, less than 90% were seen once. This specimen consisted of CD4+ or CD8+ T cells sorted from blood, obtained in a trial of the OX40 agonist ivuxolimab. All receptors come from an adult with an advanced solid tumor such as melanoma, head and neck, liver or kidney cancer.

The CDR3 reads CASSPSGAAYNEQFF. The CDR3 DNA reads TGCGCCAGCAGCCCTTCTGGGGCGGCCTACAATGAGCAGTTCTTC. V is TRBV5-1 and J is TRBJ2-1, with D possibly matching TRBD1 (5 bases). V lost 4 bases and J 2 bases, leaving 13 bases between the germline ends. CDR3 length: 15 amino acids. CDR1 and CDR2 from the germline V gene are SGHRS and YFSETQ.

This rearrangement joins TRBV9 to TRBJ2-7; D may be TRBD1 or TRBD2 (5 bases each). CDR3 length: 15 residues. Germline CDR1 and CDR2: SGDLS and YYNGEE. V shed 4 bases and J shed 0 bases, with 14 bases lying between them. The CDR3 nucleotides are TGTGCCAGCAGCTACGGGGACGGCTCCTCCTACGAGCAGTACTTC. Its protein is CASSYGDGSSYEQYF.

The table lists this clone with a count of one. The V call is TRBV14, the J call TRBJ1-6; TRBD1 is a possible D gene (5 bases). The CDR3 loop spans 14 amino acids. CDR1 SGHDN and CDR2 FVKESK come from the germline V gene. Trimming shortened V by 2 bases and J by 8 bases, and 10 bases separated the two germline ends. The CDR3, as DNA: TGTGCCAGCAGCCAATGGGGGTTTGATTCACCCCTCCACTTT. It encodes CASSQWGFDSPLHF. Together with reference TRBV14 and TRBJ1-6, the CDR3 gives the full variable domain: EAGVTQFPSHSVIEKGQTVTLRCDPISGHDNLYWYRRVMGKEIKFLLHFVKESKQDESGMPNNRFLAERTGGTYSTLKVQPAELEDSGVYFCASSQWGFDSPLHFGNGTRLTVT.

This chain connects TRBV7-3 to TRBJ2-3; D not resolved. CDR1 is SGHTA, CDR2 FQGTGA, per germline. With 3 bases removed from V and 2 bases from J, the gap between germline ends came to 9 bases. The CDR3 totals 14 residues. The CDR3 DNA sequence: TGTGCCAGCAGCTTCACGGGTCACACAGATACGCAGTATTTT. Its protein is CASSFTGHTDTQYF.

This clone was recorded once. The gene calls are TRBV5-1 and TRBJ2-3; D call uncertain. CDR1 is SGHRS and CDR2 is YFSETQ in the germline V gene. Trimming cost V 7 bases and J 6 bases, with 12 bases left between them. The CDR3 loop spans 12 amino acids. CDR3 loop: CASRNLDDTQYF. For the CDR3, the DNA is TGCGCCAGCCGCAACCTCGACGATACGCAGTATTTT.

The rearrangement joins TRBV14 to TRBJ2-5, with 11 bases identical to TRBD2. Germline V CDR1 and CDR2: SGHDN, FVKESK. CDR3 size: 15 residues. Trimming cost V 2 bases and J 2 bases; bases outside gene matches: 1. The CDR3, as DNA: TGTGCCAGCAGCCAAACTAGCGGGGGACAAGAGACCCAGTACTTC. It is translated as CASSQTSGGQETQYF.

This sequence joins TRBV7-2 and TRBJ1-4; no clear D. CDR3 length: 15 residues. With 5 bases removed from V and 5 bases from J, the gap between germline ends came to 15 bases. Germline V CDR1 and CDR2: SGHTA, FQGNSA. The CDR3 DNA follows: TGTGCCAGCAGCCCGAGGATGGGCAAAAATGAAAAACTGTTTTTT. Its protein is CASSPRMGKNEKLFF.

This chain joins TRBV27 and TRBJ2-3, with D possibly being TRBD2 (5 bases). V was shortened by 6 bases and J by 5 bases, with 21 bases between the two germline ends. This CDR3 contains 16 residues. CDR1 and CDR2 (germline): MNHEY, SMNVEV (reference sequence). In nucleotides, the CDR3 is TGTGCCAGCAGCAATAACGGGATTCCATCGGGAGATACGCAGTATTTT. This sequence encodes CASSNNGIPSGDTQYF.

This CDR3 is CASSLLPRDSYEQYF. Written as DNA, the CDR3 is TGTGCCAGCAGCTTACTACCGAGAGACTCCTACGAGCAGTACTTC. The rearrangement links TRBV5-5 to TRBJ2-7; D call uncertain. CDR1 is SGHKS and CDR2 is YYEKEE in the germline V gene (reference sequence). This CDR3 spans 15 amino acids. V lost 2 bases and J 0 bases, leaving 12 bases between the germline ends.